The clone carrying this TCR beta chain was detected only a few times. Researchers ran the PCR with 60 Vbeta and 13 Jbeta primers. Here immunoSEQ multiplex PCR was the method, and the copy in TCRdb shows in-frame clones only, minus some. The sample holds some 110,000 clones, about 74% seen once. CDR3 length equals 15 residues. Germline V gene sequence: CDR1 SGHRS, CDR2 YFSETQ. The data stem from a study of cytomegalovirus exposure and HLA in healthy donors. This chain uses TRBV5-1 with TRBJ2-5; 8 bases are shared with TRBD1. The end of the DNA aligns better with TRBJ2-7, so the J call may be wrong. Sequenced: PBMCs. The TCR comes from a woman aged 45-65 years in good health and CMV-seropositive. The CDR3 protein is CASSLGGTGNYEQYF. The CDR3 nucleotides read TGCGCCAGCAGCTTGGGGGGGACAGGTAACTACGAGCAGTACTTC.